This TCR beta chain was sequenced in a study of blood T cell repertoires in COVID-19. Background on the study: COVID-19 samples collected from the United States, Italy and Spain covered acute and convalescent phases. Nucleic acid was either cDNA or gDNA, and it came from T cells, B-cell-depleted T cells, or PBMCs.

As originally analysed: Amplification of reference gene primers provided the estimated nucleated cell counts. The method was immunoSEQ multiplex PCR; TCRdb's version includes in-frame clones alone and lacks a portion of them. That table is the source of V, J and clone size, and D and trimming were worked out from the DNA. In the table there are over 20,000 clones, 81% of which are singletons. V shed 3 bases and J 10 bases; nucleotides not matched to a gene: 17. Per germline, CDR1 SGHAT and CDR2 FQNNGV. The length of the CDR3 is 17 residues. V usage is TRBV11-2 and J usage is TRBJ2-1, with 8 bases identical to TRBD1. The receptor's source is a man between 65 and 85 years old with acute or convalescent COVID-19. What was sequenced was peripheral blood. The CDR3 coding sequence is TGTGCCAGCAGCTTCCTCCTGAGACAGGGGCGTGGGCGCGAGCAGTTCTTC. Its protein product is CASSFLLRQGRGREQFF.